The sequence of this TCR beta chain was determined in a study of blood T cell repertoires in COVID-19. Original processing methods: Amplification with reference gene primers provided the estimates of nucleated cell counts. Data came from immunoSEQ multiplex PCR; TCRdb stores just in-frame clones and leaves some out. The V and J calls and the clone size are those of that table, but D and trimming were determined from the DNA. The sample comprises some 42,000 clones, about 77% of which are singletons, and roughly 28% rests with the top ten. Trimming stripped 4 bases from V and 11 bases from J, with 17 bases between. Per germline, CDR1 MDHEN and CDR2 SYDVKM. The length of the CDR3 is 13 residues.

The source of this sequence is an older woman with acute or convalescent COVID-19. The chain is built from TRBV28 and TRBJ1-1; a weak D match, TRBD1 (6 bases). The sample taken for sequencing was peripheral blood. The CDR3 loop reads CASSSGDGLEAFF. CDR3 bases: TGTGCCAGCAGTTCAGGGGACGGACTTGAGGCTTTCTTT. Based on the CDR3 plus reference TRBV28 and TRBJ1-1, the full variable domain is DVKVTQSSRYLVKRTGEKVFLECVQDMDHENMFWYRQDPGLGLRLIYFSYDVKMKEKGDIPEGYSVSREKKERFSLILESASTNQTSMYLCASSSGDGLEAFFGQGTRLTVV.